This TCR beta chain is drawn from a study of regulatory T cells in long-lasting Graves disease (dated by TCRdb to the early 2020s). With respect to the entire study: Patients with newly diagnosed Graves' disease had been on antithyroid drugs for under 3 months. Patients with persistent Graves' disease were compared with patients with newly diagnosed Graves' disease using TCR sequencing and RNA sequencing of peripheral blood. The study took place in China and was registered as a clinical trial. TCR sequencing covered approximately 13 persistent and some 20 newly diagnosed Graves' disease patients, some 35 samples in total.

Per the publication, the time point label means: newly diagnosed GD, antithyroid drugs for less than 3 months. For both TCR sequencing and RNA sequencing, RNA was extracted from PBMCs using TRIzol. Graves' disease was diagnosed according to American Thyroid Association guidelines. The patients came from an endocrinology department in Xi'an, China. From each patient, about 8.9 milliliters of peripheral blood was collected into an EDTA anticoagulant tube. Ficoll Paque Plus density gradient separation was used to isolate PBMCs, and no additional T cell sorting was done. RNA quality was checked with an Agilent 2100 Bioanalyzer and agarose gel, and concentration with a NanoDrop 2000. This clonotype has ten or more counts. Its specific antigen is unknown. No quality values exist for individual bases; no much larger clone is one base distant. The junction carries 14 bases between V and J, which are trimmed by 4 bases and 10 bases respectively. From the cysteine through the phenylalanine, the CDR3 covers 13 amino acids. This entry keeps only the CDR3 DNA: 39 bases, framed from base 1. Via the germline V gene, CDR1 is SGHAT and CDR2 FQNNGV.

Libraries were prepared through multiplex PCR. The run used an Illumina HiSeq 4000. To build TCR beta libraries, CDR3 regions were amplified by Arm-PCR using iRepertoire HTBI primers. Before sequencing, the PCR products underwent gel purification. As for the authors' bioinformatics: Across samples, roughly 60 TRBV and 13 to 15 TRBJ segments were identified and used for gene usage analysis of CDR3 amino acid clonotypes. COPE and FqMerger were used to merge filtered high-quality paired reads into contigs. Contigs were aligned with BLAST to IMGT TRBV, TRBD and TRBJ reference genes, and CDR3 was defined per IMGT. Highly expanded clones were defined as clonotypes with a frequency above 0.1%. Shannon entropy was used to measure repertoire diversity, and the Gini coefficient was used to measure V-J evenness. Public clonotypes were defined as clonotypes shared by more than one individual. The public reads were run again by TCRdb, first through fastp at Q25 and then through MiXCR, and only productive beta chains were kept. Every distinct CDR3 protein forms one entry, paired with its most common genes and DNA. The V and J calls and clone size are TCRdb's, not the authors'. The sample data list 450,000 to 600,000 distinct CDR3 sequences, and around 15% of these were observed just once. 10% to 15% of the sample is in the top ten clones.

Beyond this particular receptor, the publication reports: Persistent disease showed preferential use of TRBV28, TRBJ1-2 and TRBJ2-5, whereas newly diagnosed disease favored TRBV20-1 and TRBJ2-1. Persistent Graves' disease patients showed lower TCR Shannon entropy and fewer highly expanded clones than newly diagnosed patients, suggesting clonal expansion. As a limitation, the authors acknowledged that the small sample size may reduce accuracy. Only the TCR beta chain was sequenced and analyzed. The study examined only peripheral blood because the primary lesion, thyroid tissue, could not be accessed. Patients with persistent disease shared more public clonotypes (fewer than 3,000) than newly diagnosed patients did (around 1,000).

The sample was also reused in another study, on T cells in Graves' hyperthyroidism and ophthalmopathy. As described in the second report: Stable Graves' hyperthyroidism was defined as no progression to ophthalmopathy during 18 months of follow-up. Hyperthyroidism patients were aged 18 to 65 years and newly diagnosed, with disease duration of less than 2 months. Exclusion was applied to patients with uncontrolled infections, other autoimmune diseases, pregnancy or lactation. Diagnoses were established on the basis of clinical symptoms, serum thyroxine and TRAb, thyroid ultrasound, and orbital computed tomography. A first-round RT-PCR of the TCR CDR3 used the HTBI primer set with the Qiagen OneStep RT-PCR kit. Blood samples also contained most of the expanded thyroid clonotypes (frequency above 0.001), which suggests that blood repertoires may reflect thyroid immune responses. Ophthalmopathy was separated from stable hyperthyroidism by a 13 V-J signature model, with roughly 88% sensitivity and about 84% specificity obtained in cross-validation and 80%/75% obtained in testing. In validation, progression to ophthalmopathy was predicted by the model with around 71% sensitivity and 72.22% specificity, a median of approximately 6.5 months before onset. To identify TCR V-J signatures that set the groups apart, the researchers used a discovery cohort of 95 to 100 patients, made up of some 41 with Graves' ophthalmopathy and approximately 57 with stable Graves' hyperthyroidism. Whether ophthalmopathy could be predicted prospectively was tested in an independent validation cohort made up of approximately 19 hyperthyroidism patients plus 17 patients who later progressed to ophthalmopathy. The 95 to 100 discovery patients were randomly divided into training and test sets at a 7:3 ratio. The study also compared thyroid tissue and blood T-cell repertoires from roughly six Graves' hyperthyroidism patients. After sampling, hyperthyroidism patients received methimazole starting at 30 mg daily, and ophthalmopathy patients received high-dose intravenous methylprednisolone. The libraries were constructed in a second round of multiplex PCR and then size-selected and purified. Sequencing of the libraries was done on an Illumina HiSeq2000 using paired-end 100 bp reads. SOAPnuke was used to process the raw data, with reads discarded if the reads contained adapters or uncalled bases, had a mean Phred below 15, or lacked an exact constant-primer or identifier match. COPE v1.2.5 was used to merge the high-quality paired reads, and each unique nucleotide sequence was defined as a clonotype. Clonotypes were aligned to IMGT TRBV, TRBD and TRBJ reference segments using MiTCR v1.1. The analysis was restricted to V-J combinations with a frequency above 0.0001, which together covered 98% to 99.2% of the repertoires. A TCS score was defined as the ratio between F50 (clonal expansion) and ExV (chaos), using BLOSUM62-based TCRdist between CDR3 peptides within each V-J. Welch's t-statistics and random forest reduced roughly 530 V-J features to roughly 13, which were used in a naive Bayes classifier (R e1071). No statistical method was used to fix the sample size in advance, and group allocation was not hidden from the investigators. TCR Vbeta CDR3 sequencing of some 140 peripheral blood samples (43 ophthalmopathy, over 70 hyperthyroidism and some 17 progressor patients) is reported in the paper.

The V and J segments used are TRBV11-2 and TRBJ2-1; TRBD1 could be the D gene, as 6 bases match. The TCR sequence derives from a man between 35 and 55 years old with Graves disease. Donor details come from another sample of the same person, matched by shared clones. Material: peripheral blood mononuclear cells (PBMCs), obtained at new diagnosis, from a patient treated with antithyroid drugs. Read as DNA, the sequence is TGTGCCAGCAGCTCCACAGGGTCAGGGGAGCAGTTCTTC. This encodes CASSSTGSGEQFF.